Below are 27 T cell receptor beta chains sequenced from a single sample in a study of T cell changes during pregnancy in multiple sclerosis. Sequencing used immunoSEQ multiplex PCR; TCRdb keeps in-frame clones, though not all of them. The sample includes 35,000 to 45,000 clones, 90% of them seen just once. The sequencing here drew on peripheral blood, taken in the second trimester of pregnancy. These receptors were collected from a female donor in good health, enrolled as a control in a pregnancy study.

The chain is built from TRBV14 and TRBJ1-4, with D possibly TRBD1 on 5 matching bases. V was trimmed by 1 base and J by 8 bases, leaving 11 bases between them. This CDR3 has 14 amino acids. CDR1 SGHDN and CDR2 FVKESK come from the germline V gene. The CDR3 here is CASSQAREEEKLFF. CDR3 bases: TGTGCCAGCAGCCAAGCCAGGGAGGAAGAAAAACTGTTTTTT.

The chain carries TRBV27 and TRBJ2-2, with 8 positions matching TRBD1. The CDR3 loop spans 16 amino acids. Per the germline V gene, CDR1 is MNHEY and CDR2 is SMNVEV (reference sequence). After removal of 6 bases from V and 0 bases from J, the junction contained 6 bases not matched to a gene. CDR3 sequence reads: CASRDRGSSNTGELFF. CDR3 DNA: TGTGCCAGCAGAGACAGGGGATCTTCGAACACCGGGGAGCTGTTTTTT.

This chain connects TRBV11-2 to TRBJ2-1, with TRBD1 matching 7 bases. J gave up 6 bases and V 5 bases, and 7 bases lay outside the gene matches. Germline CDR1 reads SGHAT; CDR2 reads FQNNGV. The CDR3 has 14 amino acids. In DNA, the CDR3 is TGTGCCAGCAGCCCACAGGGGCTAAGCAATGAGCAGTTCTTC. Translated, it gives CASSPQGLSNEQFF. Complete variable domain (other parts from reference TRBV11-2 and TRBJ2-1): EAGVAQSPRYKIIEKRQSVAFWCNPISGHATLYWYQQILGQGPKLLIQFQNNGVVDDSQLPKDRFSAERLKGVDSTLKIQPAKLEDSAVYLCASSPQGLSNEQFFGPGTRLTVL.

The rearrangement joins TRBV5-6 to TRBJ2-7; maybe TRBD2 (5 bases). V lost 4 bases to trimming and J lost 3 bases, with 20 bases between them. The CDR3 contains 16 residues. Germline-derived CDR1 and CDR2 are SGHDT and YYEEEE. The chain's CDR3 is CASSPSAGGSIYEQYF. The CDR3, as DNA: TGTGCCAGCAGCCCCTCCGCGGGTGGGAGTATCTACGAGCAGTACTTC.

This chain connects TRBV15 to TRBJ2-5, with 8 bases that match TRBD2. V dropped 0 bases and J dropped 4; count of bases not matched to a gene: 1. Germline assignment: CDR1 LNHNV and CDR2 YYDKDF (reference sequence). The CDR3 is 14 amino acids. This CDR3 reads CATSRDGRGETQYF. DNA for the CDR3: TGTGCCACCAGCAGAGACGGGAGGGGAGAGACCCAGTACTTC.

This clone was recorded once. The V gene is TRBV30, the J gene TRBJ1-5; unclear D gene. The CDR3 runs 13 residues. Germline CDR1 reads GTSNPN; CDR2 reads SVGIG (reference sequence). Trimming removed 2 bases from V and 6 bases from J, with 11 bases in between. CDR3 nucleotides: TGTGCCTGGAGTTCCCGGGAAGGTCAGCCCCAGCATTTT. Translation gives CAWSSREGQPQHF.

The rearrangement joins TRBV5-5 to TRBJ1-2; perhaps TRBD1 as D (5 bases). The CDR3 sequence is 13 residues long. From germline, CDR1 is SGHKS and CDR2 YYEKEE (reference sequence). V shed 1 base and J shed 6 bases, with 10 bases lying between them. CDR3 coding DNA: TGTGCCAGCAGCTTGTTTACAGGTGATGGCTACACCTTC. It yields the protein CASSLFTGDGYTF.

Details on this clone: At one end, the junction sequence differs from germline, possibly due to a read error. The V gene is TRBV7-7, the J gene TRBJ2-1; a possible D gene is TRBD2 (5 bases). This CDR3 contains 15 residues. Germline loops: CDR1 SSHAT, CDR2 FNYEAQ (reference sequence). As DNA, the CDR3 is TGTGCTAGCAGCCCCGGTGGGAGCTCCTACAATGAGCAGTTCTTC. Residues: CASSPGGSSYNEQFF.

A remark on this clone: One junction end does not reproduce the germline sequence, and a read error may be involved. The rearrangement joins TRBV7-8 to TRBJ2-7; 9 positions match TRBD1. The CDR3 extends over 14 amino acids. The germline CDR1 and CDR2 sequences are SGHVS and FQNEAQ. The CDR3, as DNA: TGTGCGAGCAACGGGGACAGGGTGGTCTACGAGCAGTACTTC. This encodes CASNGDRVVYEQYF. Full variable domain (outside the CDR3, taken from reference TRBV7-8 and TRBJ2-7): GAGVSQSPRYKVAKRGQDVALRCDPISGHVSLFWYQQALGQGPEFLTYFQNEAQLDKSGLPSDRFFAERPEGSVSTLKIQRTQQEDSAVYLCASNGDRVVYEQYFGPGTRLTVT.

V usage is TRBV30 and J usage is TRBJ1-2; 7 nucleotides agree with TRBD1. J lost 4 bases, V lost 3 bases, and 11 bases had no gene match. The germline V gene encodes CDR1 GTSNPN and CDR2 SVGIG (reference sequence). CDR3 length equals 15 residues. The CDR3 DNA is TGTGCCTGGAGGCATAACAGGGGTTCTGCCTATGGCTACACCTTC. Protein sequence: CAWRHNRGSAYGYTF.

The V call is TRBV5-6, the J call TRBJ2-1; 10 nucleotides align to TRBD1. CDR3 length equals 15 residues. The V gene's germline CDR1 is SGHDT and CDR2 YYEEEE. V shed 7 bases, J shed 8 bases, and the junction held 12 bases outside the gene matches. The CDR3 is CASLSAGQGTDEQFF. In nucleotides, the CDR3 is TGTGCCAGCCTGTCGGCGGGACAGGGGACCGATGAGCAGTTCTTC.

V usage is TRBV10-3 and J usage is TRBJ2-6, with TRBD2 matching over 7 bases. J gave up 4 bases and V 4 bases, and 4 bases lay outside the gene matches. The CDR3 is 15 residues long. Germline-derived CDR1 and CDR2 are ENHRY and SYGVKD. In DNA form, the CDR3 reads TGTGCCATCAGTGGGGGGGGGAACGGGGCCAACGTCCTGACTTTC. Translation: CAISGGGNGANVLTF.

The J gene is TRBJ1-1, the V gene TRBV29-1; perhaps TRBD1 as D (5 bases). CDR3 length: 15 residues. Germline lookup yields CDR1 SQVTM and CDR2 ANQGSEA. V was trimmed by 4 bases and J by 2 bases, leaving 17 bases between them. This chain's CDR3 is CSVGGGLEINTEAFF. CDR3 bases: TGCAGCGTTGGGGGGGGGTTGGAGATAAACACTGAAGCTTTCTTT.

The chain links TRBV5-4 to TRBJ1-1; a weak D match, TRBD1 (5 bases). Germline loops: CDR1 SGHNT, CDR2 YYREEE (reference sequence). The V end was cut by 6 bases, the J end by 0 bases, with 15 bases between. The CDR3 sequence is 15 residues long. CDR3 residues: CASTRGGGLNTEAFF. The CDR3 DNA follows: TGTGCCAGCACCCGGGGGGGAGGATTGAACACTGAAGCTTTCTTT.

The V call is TRBV11-2, the J call TRBJ2-4; D is undetermined. Trimming removed 2 bases at V and 5 bases at J, with 7 bases between. Germline CDR1 SGHAT, CDR2 FQNNGV. CDR3 length: 13 amino acids. CDR3 region: CASSLSGQNIQYF. The CDR3 nucleotides read TGTGCCAGCAGCTTATCAGGCCAAAACATTCAGTACTTC.

The chain combines TRBV15 with TRBJ2-7; 8 bases fit TRBD2. CDR1 LNHNV and CDR2 YYDKDF come from the germline V gene (reference sequence). This CDR3 has 15 residues. J lost 0 bases, V lost 5 bases, and 6 bases had no gene match. DNA of the CDR3: TGTGCCACCAGCGGGGGCGGGGGGACCTCCTACGAGCAGTACTTC. Translated, it gives CATSGGGGTSYEQYF.

This rearrangement joins TRBV5-4 to TRBJ2-5, with TRBD2 matching over 9 bases. Germline V gene data show CDR1 as SGHNT and CDR2 as YYREEE (reference sequence). J gave up 4 bases and V 0 bases, and 13 bases lay outside the gene matches. The CDR3 is made up of 18 amino acids. The CDR3 spells CASSLGFSGSSLGETQYF. In nucleotides, the CDR3 is TGTGCCAGCAGCTTGGGTTTTAGCGGGAGTAGTTTGGGAGAGACCCAGTACTTC. Supplemented by reference TRBV5-4 and TRBJ2-5, the full variable domain reads ETGVTQSPTHLIKTRGQQVTLRCSSQSGHNTVSWYQQALGQGPQFIFQYYREEENGRGNFPPRFSGLQFPNYSSELNVNALELDDSALYLCASSLGFSGSSLGETQYFGPGTRLLVL.

V and J are TRBV29-1 and TRBJ2-3; possible D gene TRBD2, 6 bases. V gave up 4 bases and J gave up 4 bases, with 15 bases separating them. CDR1 is SQVTM and CDR2 is ANQGSEA in the germline V gene. The length of the CDR3 is 14 residues. CDR3: CSVARQGGADTQYF. Here the CDR3 DNA reads TGCAGCGTTGCTCGGCAGGGAGGAGCAGATACGCAGTATTTT.

J is TRBJ2-1 and V is TRBV19; 12 bases fit TRBD2. Per germline, CDR1 LNHDA and CDR2 SQIVND (reference sequence). The CDR3 has 15 amino acids. Trimming at V came to 9 bases and at J to 5 bases, leaving 8 bases not matched to a gene. The CDR3 DNA follows: TGTGCCAGCCGCTTACTAGCGGGGGGTCACAATGAGCAGTTCTTC. Residues: CASRLLAGGHNEQFF.

The rearrangement uses TRBV27 and TRBJ1-5; TRBD1 aligns across 8 bases. V shed 4 bases and J 5 bases; nucleotides not matched to a gene: 10. CDR1 MNHEY and CDR2 SMNVEV come from the germline V gene (reference sequence). This CDR3 contains 16 residues. The CDR3 nucleotides read TGTGCCAGCAGTTCGGCCGGGACAGGTCAATATCAGCCCCAGCATTTT. Translation gives CASSSAGTGQYQPQHF.

The rearrangement links TRBV2 to TRBJ1-1; 8 positions agree with TRBD1. V lost 5 bases, J lost 1 base, and 6 bases stayed unmatched. The germline V gene encodes CDR1 SNHLY and CDR2 FYNNEI. The CDR3 spans 15 residues. The CDR3 DNA follows: TGTGCCAGCAGTATTACAGGGGGGTCGAACACTGAAGCTTTCTTT. This translates into CASSITGGSNTEAFF.

The chain employs TRBV7-8 and TRBJ2-7; D might be TRBD1 (6 bases). This CDR3 has 15 amino acids. Germline CDR1 and CDR2: SGHVS and FQNEAQ. Trimming cost V 1 base and J 1 base, with 11 bases left between them. The CDR3 sequence: CASSLVRGGSYEQYF. The DNA of the CDR3 is TGTGCCAGCAGCTTAGTACGAGGGGGTTCCTACGAGCAGTACTTC.

The chain combines TRBV18 with TRBJ2-5, with D unclear. CDR1 KGHSH and CDR2 LQKENI come from the germline V gene. Trimming stripped 3 bases from V and 3 bases from J, with 5 bases between. The CDR3 is made up of 12 amino acids. The CDR3: CASSPSEETQYF. CDR3 DNA sequence: TGTGCCAGCTCACCCTCGGAAGAGACCCAGTACTTC.

This chain connects TRBV5-5 to TRBJ1-2; tentative D call: TRBD1 (6 bases). V was clipped by 2 bases and J by 1 base, with 9 bases between them. The CDR3 contains 14 residues. CDR1 and CDR2 from the germline V gene are SGHKS and YYEKEE (reference sequence). The CDR3 coding sequence is TGTGCCAGCAGCTTTGGGGGACATAACTATGGCTACACCTTC. Translation: CASSFGGHNYGYTF.

This clone was seen a handful of times. The V gene is TRBV6-5, the J gene TRBJ1-1; D possibly corresponds to TRBD1 (6 bases). V was trimmed by 2 bases and J by 3 bases, leaving 13 bases between them. Germline CDR1 is MNHEY and CDR2 is SVGAGI. The CDR3 is 15 amino acids. The CDR3 loop reads CASSYGAAGDTEAFF. CDR3 in DNA: TGTGCCAGCAGTTACGGGGCGGCAGGGGACACTGAAGCTTTCTTT.

V usage is TRBV6-6 and J usage is TRBJ2-3; D is unclear. CDR1 MNHNY and CDR2 SVGAGI come from the germline V gene (reference sequence). This CDR3 region has 16 residues. Deletions cut 2 bases from V and 5 bases from J, with 17 bases between. The CDR3 loop is CASSYARAPPGDTQYF. The CDR3 coding sequence is TGTGCCAGCAGTTACGCCAGAGCCCCCCCAGGAGATACGCAGTATTTT.

The chain links TRBV19 to TRBJ1-5; the D gene is possibly TRBD1 (6 bases). The CDR3 contains 15 residues. V gave up 4 bases and J gave up 7 bases, with 17 bases separating them. The germline gives CDR1 LNHDA, CDR2 SQIVND (reference sequence). The CDR3 here is CASSTKGQTLQPQHF. CDR3 coding DNA: TGTGCCAGTAGTACCAAAGGACAGACTCTCCAGCCCCAGCATTTT.